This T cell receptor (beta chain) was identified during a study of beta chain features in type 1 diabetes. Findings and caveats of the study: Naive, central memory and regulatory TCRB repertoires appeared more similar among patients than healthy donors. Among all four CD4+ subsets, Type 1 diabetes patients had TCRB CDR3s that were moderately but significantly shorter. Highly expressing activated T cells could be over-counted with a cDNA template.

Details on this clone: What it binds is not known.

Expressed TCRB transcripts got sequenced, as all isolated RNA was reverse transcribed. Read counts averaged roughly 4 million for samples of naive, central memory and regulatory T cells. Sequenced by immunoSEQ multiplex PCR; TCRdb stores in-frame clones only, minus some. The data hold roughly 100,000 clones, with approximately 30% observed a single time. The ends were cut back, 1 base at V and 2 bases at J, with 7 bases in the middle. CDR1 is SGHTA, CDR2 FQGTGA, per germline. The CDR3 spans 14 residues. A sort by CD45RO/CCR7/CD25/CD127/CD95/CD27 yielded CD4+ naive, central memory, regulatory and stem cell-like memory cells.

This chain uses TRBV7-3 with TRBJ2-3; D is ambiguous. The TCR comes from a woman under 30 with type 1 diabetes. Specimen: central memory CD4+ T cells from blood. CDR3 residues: CASSLNRATDTQYF. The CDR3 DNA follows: TGTGCCAGCAGCTTAAATAGAGCCACAGATACGCAGTATTTT.